This section outlines one T cell receptor beta chain sequence together with its context. A single count supports this clone. What antigen it recognizes has not been identified. The sample holds no much larger clone one base away, and base qualities are not on file. The library was generated by the immunoSEQ multiplex PCR assay. TCRdb retrieved this table from immuneACCESS and kept in-frame rearrangements only. Not all clones are present; in checked studies, unresolved V genes account for under half, and no reason is known for the remainder. The sample data list tens of thousands of clones, and just over 85% of these were observed just once. The ten biggest clones cover around a fifth of the sample. Reading from cysteine to phenylalanine, the CDR3 counts 15 amino acids. The read is trimmed to its CDR3 DNA, 45 bases read in frame from base 1. V is pared back by 3 bases and J by 3 bases, with 15 bases lying between the germline termini. CDR1 LNHDA and CDR2 SQIVND were looked up in the germline V gene (reference sequence).

The study evaluated CTLA-4 blockade (ipilimumab) given together with focal radiation therapy in patients who had chemo-refractory metastatic non-small-cell lung cancer. These data are taken from a study of radiotherapy plus CTLA-4 blockade in lung cancer (dated by TCRdb to the late 2010s). Describing the broader study: Among enrolled patients, 15% to 20% had an objective response and 31% reached disease control.

Results and caveats for the whole study, not just this receptor: Increased serum interferon-beta after radiation, together with early dynamic changes in blood T cell clones, were reported to be the strongest predictors of response. TCR clones derived from tumors expanded in peripheral blood after treatment with radiotherapy and ipilimumab.

This TCR was sampled from a human donor with non-small cell lung cancer whose response to radiotherapy plus ipilimumab could not be evaluated. This specimen consisted of peripheral blood, obtained from a patient treated with radiotherapy plus ipilimumab. Recombination joined TRBV19 with TRBJ2-7; confidence is insufficient to name the D gene. The CDR3 protein sequence reads: CASSIGQINSYEQYF. The sequenced DNA: TGTGCCAGTAGTATTGGGCAGATAAATAGCTACGAGCAGTACTTC.